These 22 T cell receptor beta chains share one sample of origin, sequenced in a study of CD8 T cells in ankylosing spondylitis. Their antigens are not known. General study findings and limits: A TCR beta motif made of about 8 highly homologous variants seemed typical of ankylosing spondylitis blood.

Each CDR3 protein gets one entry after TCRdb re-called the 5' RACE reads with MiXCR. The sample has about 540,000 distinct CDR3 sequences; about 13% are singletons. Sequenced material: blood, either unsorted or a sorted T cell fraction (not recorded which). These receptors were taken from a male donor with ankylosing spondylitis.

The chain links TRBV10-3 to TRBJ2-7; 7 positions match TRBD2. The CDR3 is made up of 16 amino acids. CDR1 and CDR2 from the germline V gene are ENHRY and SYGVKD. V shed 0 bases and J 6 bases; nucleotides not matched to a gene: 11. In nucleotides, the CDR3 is TGTGCCATCAGTGAGTCTGGGAGGGCCGGAACGGGCGAGCAGTACGTC. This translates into CAISESGRAGTGEQYV.

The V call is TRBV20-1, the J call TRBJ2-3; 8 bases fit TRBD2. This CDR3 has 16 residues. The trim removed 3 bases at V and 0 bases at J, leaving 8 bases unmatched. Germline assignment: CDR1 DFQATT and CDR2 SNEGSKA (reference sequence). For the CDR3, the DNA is TGCAGTGCTAGCGTAGCGGGATTCCCTAGCACAGATACGCAGTATTTT. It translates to CSASVAGFPSTDTQYF.

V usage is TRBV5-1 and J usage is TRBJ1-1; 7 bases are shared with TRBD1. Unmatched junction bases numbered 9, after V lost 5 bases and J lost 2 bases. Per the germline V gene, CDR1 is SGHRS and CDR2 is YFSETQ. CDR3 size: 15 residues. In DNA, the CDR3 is TGCGCCAGCAGTTGGGCGGAGGGGGCTAACACTGAAGCTTTCTTT. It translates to CASSWAEGANTEAFF.

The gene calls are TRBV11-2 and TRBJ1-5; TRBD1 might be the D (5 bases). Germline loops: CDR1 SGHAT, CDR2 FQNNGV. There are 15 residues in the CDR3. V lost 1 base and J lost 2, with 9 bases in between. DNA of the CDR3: TGTGCCAGCAGCTTAGGGGGCAGGCGCAATCAGCCCCAGCATTTT. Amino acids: CASSLGGRRNQPQHF.

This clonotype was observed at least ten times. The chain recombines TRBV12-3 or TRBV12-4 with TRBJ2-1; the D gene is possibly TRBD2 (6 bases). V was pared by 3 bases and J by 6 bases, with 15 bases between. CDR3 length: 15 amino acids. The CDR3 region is CASSFNGEAGNEQFF. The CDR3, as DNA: TGTGCCAGCAGTTTTAATGGGGAAGCGGGCAATGAGCAGTTCTTC.

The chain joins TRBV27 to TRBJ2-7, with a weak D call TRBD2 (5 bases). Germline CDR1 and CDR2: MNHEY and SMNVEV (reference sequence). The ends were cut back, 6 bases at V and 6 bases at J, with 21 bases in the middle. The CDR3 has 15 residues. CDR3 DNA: TGTGCCAGCAGACAACGTCCGGACTCCCCTCGCGAGCAGTACTTC. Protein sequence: CASRQRPDSPREQYF.

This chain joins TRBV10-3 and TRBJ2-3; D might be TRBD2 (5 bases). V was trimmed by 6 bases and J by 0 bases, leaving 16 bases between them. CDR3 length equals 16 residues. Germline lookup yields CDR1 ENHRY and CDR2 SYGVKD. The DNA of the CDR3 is TGTGCCATCAGCCGAGGGCCGGAGCCTAGCACAGATACGCAGTATTTT. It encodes CAISRGPEPSTDTQYF.

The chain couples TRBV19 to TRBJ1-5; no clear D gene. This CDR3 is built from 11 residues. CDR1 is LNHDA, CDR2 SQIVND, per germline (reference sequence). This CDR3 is CSSGDNQPQHF. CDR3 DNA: TGTTCTTCCGGGGATAATCAGCCCCAGCATTTT. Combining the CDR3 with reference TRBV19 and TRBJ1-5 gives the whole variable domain DGGITQSPKYLFRKEGQNVTLSCEQNLNHDAMYWYRQDPGQGLRLIYYSQIVNDFQKGDIAEGYSVSREKKESFPLTVTSAQKNPTAFYLCSSGDNQPQHFGDGTRLSIL.

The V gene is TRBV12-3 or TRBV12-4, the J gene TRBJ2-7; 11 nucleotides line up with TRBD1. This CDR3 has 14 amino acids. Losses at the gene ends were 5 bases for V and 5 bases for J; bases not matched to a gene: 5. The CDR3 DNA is TGTGCCAGCAGTCCCCGGACAGGGGGCGACGAGCAGTACTTC. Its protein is CASSPRTGGDEQYF.

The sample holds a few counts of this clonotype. CDR3 sequence: CAGAGNNEQFF. The CDR3 coding sequence is TGCGCAGGGGCTGGAAACAATGAGCAGTTCTTC. The chain recombines TRBV20-1 with TRBJ2-1, with a possible D match to TRBD1 (6 bases). This CDR3 is 11 amino acids long. Germline V gene sequence: CDR1 DFQATT, CDR2 SNEGSKA (reference sequence).

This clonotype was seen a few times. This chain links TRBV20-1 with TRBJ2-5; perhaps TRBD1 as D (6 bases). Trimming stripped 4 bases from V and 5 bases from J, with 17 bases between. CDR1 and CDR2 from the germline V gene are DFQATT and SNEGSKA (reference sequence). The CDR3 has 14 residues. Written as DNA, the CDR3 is TGCAGTGCTATACCCCAGGGGCACGGGGAGACCCAGTACTTC. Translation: CSAIPQGHGETQYF.

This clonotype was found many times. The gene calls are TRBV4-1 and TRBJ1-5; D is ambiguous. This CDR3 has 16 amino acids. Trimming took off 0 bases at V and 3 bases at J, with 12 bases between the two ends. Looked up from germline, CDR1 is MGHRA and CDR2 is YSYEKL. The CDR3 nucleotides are TGCGCCAGCAGCCAAGATGGTAGGAGATACAATCAGCCCCAGCATTTT. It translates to CASSQDGRRYNQPQHF.

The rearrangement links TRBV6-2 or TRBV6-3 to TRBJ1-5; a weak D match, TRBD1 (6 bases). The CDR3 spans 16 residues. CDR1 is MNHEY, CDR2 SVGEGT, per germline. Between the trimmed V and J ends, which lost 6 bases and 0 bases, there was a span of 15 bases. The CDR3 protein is CASSLRTAYSNQPQHF. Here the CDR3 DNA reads TGTGCCAGCAGCCTTAGGACAGCTTATAGCAATCAGCCCCAGCATTTT.

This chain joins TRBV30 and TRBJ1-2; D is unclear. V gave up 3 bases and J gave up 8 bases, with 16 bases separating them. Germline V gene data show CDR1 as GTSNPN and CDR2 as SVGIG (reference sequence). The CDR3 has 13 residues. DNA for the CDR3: TGTGCCTGGAGAATTAATTCGGAAATCGGCTACACCTTC. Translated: CAWRINSEIGYTF.

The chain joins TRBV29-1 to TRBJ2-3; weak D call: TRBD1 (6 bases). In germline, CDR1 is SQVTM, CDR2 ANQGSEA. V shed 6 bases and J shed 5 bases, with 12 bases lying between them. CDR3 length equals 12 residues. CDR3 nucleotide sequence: TGCAGCGTGTACAGGGAGCAAGATACGCAGTATTTT. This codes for CSVYREQDTQYF.

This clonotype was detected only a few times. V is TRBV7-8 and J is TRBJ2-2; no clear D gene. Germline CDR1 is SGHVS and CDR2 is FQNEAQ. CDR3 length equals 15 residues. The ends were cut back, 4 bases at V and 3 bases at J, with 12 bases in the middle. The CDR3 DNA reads TGTGCCAGCAGCTCGATAATCGGCCACACCGGGGAGCTGTTTTTT. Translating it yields CASSSIIGHTGELFF.

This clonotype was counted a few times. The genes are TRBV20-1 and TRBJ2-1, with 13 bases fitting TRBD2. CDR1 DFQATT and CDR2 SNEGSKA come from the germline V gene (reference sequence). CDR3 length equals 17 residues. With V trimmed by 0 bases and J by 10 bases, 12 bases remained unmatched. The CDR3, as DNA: TGCAGTGCTAGAGATTGGGGCCGACTAGCGGGAGGTGGCGAGCAGTTCTTC. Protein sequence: CSARDWGRLAGGGEQFF.

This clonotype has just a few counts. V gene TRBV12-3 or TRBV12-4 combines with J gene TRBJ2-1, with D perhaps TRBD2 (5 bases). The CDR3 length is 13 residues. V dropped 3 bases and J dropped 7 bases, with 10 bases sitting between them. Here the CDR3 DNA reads TGTGCCAGCAGTTTGTTGGAGGATAATGAGCAGTTCTTC. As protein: CASSLLEDNEQFF.

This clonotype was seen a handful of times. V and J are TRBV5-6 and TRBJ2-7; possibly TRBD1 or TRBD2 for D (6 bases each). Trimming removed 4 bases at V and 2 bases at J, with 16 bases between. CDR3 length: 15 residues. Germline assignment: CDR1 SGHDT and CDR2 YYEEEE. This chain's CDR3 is CASSGGQGSPYEQYV. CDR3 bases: TGTGCCAGCAGCGGGGGGCAGGGGTCCCCCTACGAGCAGTACGTC.

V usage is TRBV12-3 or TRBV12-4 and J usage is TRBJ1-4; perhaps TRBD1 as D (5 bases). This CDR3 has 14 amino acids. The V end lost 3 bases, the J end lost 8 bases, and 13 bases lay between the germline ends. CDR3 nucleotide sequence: TGTGCCAGCAGTTTTAGCGGACAAGACGAAAAACTGTTTTTT. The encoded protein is CASSFSGQDEKLFF.

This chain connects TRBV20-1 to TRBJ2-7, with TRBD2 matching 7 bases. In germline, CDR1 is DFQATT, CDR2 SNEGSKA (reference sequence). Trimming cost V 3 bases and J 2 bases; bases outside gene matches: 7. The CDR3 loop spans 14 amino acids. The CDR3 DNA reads TGCAGTGCTAGCGGGAACGGGAGGACCTACGAGCAGTACTTC. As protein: CSASGNGRTYEQYF.

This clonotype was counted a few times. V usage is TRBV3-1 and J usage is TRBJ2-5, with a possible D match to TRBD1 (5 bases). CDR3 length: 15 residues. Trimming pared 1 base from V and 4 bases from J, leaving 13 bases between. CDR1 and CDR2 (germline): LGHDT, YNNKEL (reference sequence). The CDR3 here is CASSQALGRTETQYF. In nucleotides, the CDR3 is TGTGCCAGCAGCCAAGCGCTGGGGCGCACAGAGACCCAGTACTTC.